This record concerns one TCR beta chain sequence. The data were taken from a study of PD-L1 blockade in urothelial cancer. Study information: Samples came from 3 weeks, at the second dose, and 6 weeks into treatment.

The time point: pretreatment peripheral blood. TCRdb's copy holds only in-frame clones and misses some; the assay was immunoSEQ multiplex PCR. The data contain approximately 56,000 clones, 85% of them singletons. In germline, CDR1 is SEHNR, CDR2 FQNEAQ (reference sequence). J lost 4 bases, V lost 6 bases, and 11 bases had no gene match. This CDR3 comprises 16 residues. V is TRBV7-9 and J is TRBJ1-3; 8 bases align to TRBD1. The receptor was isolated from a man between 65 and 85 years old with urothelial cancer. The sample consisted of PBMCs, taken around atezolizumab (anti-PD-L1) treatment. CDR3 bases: TGTGCCAGCAGAGGACAGGGATACCTCGGGGGAAACACCATATATTTT. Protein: CASRGQGYLGGNTIYF. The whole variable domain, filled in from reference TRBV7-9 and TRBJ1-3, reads DTGVSQNPRHKITKRGQNVTFRCDPISEHNRLYWYRQTLGQGPEFLTYFQNEAQLEKSRLLSDRFSAERPKGSFSTLEIQRTEQGDSAMYLCASRGQGYLGGNTIYFGEGSWLTVV.